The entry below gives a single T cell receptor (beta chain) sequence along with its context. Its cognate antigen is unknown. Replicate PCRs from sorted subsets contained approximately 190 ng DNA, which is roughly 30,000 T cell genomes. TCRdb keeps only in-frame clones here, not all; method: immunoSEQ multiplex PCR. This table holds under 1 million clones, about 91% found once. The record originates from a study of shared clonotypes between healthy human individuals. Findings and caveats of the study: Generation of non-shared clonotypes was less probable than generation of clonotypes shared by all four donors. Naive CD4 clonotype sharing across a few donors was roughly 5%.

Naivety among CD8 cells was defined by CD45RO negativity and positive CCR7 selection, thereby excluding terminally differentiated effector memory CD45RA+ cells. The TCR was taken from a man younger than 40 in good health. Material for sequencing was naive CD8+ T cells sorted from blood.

The CDR3: CASSPRQGANTDTQYF. CDR3 sequence (DNA): TGTGCCAGCAGTCCCCGACAGGGGGCGAACACAGATACGCAGTATTTT. The V gene is TRBV6-6, the J gene TRBJ2-3, with 10 bases identical to TRBD1. The J segment lost 2 bases and the V segment lost 5 bases, leaving 7 bases of the junction unmatched. In germline, CDR1 is MNHNY, CDR2 SVGAGI (reference sequence). This CDR3 has 16 residues.